Detailed here is one TCR beta chain. Its antigen is currently unknown. The junction shows a germline mismatch at one end, possibly a read error. Construction of TCR beta libraries relied on iRepertoire HTBI primers and on Arm-PCR targeting CDR3 regions. TCRdb reprocessed the multiplex PCR reads with MiXCR, giving one entry per CDR3 protein. The profile covers roughly 610,000 distinct CDR3 sequences, with about 16% appearing a single time and about 11% taken by the ten largest. This sample's time point: newly diagnosed GD, antithyroid drugs for less than 3 months. RNA from PBMCs was the source of the TCR library. The source of the sample is a study of regulatory T cells in long-lasting Graves disease. Study details: Newly diagnosed Graves' patients had under 3 months of antithyroid drugs.

The CDR3 has 15 residues. Germline CDR1 reads DFQATT; CDR2 reads SNEGSKA (reference sequence). Overall study findings and caveats: Accuracy was perhaps lowered by the small sample size.

Separately, the same data were catalogued under a study of T cells in Graves' hyperthyroidism and ophthalmopathy. That investigation notes: Stable Graves' hyperthyroidism denoted no ophthalmopathy progression over 18 months. Patients aged 18 to 65 with hyperthyroidism were newly diagnosed, with duration under 2 months.

The chain recombines TRBV20-1 with TRBJ1-1; unclear D gene. The sequenced sample was peripheral blood mononuclear cells (PBMCs), obtained at new diagnosis, from a patient treated with antithyroid drugs. This TCR was recovered from a man between 18 and 35 years old with Graves disease. CDR3 nucleotide sequence: TGCGGTGCTAGAGATCACGACCGGGCGTGGACTGAAGCTTTCTTT. Its translation is CGARDHDRAWTEAFF.